The clone carrying this T cell receptor (beta chain) was observed a few times. As yet, its antigen is unknown. This CDR3 is built from 14 residues. Germline CDR1 is DFQATT and CDR2 is SNEGSKA (reference sequence). J was trimmed by 3 bases and V by 6 bases; bases with no gene match: 11. This specimen belongs to a study of T cell repertoires in cytomegalovirus infection. Study at large: CMV infection together with matching HLA type was indicated by public TCR beta signatures. Study outcomes and limitations: The cumulative frequency of public TCR beta families identified carriers of CMV plus the relevant HLA. Ex vivo, HLA-C-restricted CMV-specific TCR beta clonotypes prevailed over the rest of the response.

TCRdb called the reads again in MiXCR, with one record for every CDR3 protein. The sample comprises hundreds of thousands of distinct CDR3 sequences, roughly a sixth of which are singletons, and about 12% rests with the top ten. Sequenced: PBMCs. This chain links TRBV20-1 with TRBJ2-7; 7 bases are a match to TRBD1. The sequence derives from a human donor in good health (CMV status not recorded). Some clones in this sample may be carry-over from other donors' samples. The CDR3 here is CSAPRTQGDYEQYF. The DNA of the CDR3 is TGCAGTGCCCCGAGGACCCAGGGGGACTACGAGCAGTACTTC.